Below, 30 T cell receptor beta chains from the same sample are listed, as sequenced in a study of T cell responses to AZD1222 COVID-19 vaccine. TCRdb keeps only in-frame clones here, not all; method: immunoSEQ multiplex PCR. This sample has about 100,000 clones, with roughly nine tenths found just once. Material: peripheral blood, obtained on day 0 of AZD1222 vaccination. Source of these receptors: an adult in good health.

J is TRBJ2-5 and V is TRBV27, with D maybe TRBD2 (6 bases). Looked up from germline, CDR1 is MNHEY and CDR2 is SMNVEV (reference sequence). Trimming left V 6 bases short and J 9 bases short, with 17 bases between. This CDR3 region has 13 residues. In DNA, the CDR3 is TGTGCCAGCAGCTCGGGACTGCTGTCGGCCCAGTACTTC. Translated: CASSSGLLSAQYF.

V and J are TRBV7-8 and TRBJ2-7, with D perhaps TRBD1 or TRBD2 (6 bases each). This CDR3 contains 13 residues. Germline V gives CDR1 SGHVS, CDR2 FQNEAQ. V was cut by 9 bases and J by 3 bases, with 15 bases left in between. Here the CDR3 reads CASSWGANYEQYF. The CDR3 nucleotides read TGTGCCAGTTCCTGGGGGGCAAACTACGAGCAGTACTTC.

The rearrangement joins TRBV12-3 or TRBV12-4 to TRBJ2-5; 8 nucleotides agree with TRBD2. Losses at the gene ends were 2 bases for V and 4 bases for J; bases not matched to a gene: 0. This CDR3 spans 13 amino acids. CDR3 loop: CASSLREGETQYF. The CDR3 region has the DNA TGTGCCAGCAGTTTACGGGAGGGAGAGACCCAGTACTTC.

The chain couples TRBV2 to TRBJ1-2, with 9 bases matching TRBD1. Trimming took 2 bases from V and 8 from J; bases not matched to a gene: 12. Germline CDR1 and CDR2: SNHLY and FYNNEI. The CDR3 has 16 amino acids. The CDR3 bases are TGTGCCAGCAGTGAAAGGAGGGGACAGGGTATTGAAGGCTACACCTTC. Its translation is CASSERRGQGIEGYTF.

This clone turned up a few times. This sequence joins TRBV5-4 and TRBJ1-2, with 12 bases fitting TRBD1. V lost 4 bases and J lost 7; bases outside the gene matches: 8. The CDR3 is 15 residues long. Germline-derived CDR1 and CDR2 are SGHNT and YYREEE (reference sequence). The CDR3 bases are TGTGCCAGCAGCCTGGGGGGACAGGGGGCTGGTGGCTACACCTTC. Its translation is CASSLGGQGAGGYTF.

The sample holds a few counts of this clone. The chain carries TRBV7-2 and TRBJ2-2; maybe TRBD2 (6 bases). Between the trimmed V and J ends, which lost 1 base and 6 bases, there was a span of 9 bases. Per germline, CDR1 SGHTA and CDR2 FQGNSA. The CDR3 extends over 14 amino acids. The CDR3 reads CASSLVRESGELFF. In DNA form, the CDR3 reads TGTGCCAGCAGCTTAGTACGGGAGTCCGGGGAGCTGTTTTTT.

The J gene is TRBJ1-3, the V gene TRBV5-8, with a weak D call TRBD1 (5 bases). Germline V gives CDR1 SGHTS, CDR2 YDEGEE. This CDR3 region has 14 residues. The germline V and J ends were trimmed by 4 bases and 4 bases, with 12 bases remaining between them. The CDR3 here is CASSDGATGNTIYF. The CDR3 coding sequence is TGTGCCAGCAGCGACGGGGCTACGGGAAACACCATATATTTT.

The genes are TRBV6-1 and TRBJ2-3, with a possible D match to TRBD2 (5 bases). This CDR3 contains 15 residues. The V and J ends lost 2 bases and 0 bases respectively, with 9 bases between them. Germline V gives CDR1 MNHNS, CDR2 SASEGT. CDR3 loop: CASSELRTSTDTQYF. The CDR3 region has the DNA TGTGCCAGCAGTGAACTTAGGACTAGCACAGATACGCAGTATTTT.

The CDR3 DNA follows: TGTGCCAGCAGTGAACAGATAAATGAAAAACTGTTTTTT. It encodes CASSEQINEKLFF. The rearrangement uses TRBV2 and TRBJ1-4; no clear D gene. The CDR3 contains 13 residues. Germline V gene sequence: CDR1 SNHLY, CDR2 FYNNEI. Trimming took 2 bases from V and 5 from J, leaving 6 bases between them.

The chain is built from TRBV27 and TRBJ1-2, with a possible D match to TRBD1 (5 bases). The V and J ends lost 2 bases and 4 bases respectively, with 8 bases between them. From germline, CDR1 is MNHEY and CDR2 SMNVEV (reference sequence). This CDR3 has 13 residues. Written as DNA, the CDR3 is TGTGCCAGCAGTTTACAGGGAGGCTATGGCTACACCTTC. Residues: CASSLQGGYGYTF.

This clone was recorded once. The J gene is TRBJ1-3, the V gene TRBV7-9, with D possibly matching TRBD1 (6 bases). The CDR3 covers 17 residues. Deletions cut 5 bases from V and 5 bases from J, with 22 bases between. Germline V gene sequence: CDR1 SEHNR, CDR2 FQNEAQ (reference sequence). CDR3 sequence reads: CASSHLYHRAPRNTIYF. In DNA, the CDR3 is TGTGCCAGCAGCCATCTATACCACAGGGCCCCTCGAAACACCATATATTTT.

CDR3 protein: CASSLRWASGYNEQFF. DNA of the CDR3: TGTGCCAGCAGCTTGAGGTGGGCTAGCGGGTACAATGAGCAGTTCTTC. The V and J genes are TRBV7-8 and TRBJ2-1; 8 bases are shared with TRBD2. Trimming removed 3 bases from V and 4 bases from J; junction bases left unmatched: 8. Per the germline V gene, CDR1 is SGHVS and CDR2 is FQNEAQ. The CDR3 extends over 16 amino acids.

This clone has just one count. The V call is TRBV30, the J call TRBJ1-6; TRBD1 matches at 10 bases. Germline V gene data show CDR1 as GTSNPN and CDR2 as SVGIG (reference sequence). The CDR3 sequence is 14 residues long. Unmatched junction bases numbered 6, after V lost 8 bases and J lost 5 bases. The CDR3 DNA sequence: TGTGCCCTGACAGGGGGCTTGGATAATTCACCCCTCCACTTT. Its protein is CALTGGLDNSPLHF.

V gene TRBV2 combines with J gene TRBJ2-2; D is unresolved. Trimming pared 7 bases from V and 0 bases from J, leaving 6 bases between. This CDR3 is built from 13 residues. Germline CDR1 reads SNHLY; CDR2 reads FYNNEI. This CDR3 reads CASKSPNTGELFF. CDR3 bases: TGTGCCAGCAAAAGCCCGAACACCGGGGAGCTGTTTTTT.

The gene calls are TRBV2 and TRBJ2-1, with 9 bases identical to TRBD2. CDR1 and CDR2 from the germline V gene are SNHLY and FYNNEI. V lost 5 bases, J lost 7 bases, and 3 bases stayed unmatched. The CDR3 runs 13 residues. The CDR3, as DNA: TGTGCCAGCAGTTTAGCGGGAGAGAATGAGCAGTTCTTC. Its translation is CASSLAGENEQFF.

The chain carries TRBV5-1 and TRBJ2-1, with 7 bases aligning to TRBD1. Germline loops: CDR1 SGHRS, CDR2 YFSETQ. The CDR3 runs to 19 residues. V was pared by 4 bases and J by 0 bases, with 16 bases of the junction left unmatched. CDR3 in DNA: TGCGCCAGCAGCAAGACCGGGACAGACCTTTGGGGCTCCTACAATGAGCAGTTCTTC. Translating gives CASSKTGTDLWGSYNEQFF.

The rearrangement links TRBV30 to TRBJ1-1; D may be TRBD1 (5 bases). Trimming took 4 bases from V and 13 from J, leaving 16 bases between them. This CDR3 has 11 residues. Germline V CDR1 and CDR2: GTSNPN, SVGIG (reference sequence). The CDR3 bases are TGTGCCTGGAAAACGGGGACCATTGATTTCTTT. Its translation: CAWKTGTIDFF.

The CDR3 is CASRFAGGRLEQFF. Here the CDR3 DNA reads TGCGCCAGCAGGTTCGCGGGAGGCCGATTGGAGCAGTTCTTC. This chain links TRBV5-1 with TRBJ2-1; 8 nucleotides align to TRBD2. The CDR3 has 14 residues. The V segment lost 5 bases and the J segment 10 bases; nucleotides outside the gene matches: 11. Germline-derived CDR1 and CDR2 are SGHRS and YFSETQ.

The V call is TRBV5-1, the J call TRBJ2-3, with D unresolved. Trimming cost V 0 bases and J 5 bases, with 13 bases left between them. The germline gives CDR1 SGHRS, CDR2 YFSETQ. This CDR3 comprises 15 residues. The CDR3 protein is CASSLGGLGGDTQYF. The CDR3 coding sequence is TGCGCCAGCAGCTTGGGGGGTTTGGGCGGAGATACGCAGTATTTT.

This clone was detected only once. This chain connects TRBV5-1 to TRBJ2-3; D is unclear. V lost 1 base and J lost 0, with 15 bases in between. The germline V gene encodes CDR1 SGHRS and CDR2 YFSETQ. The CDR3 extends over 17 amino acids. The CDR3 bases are TGCGCCAGCAGCTTGTACCCACCCGGCACTAGCACAGATACGCAGTATTTT. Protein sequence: CASSLYPPGTSTDTQYF.

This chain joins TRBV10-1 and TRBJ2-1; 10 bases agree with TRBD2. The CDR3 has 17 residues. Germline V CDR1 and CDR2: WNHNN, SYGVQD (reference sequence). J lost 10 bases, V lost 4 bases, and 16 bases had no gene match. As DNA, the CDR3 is TGCGCCAGCAGTGTTAACGTGGGGCTAGCGGGAGCAGGGGAGCAGTTCTTC. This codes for CASSVNVGLAGAGEQFF.

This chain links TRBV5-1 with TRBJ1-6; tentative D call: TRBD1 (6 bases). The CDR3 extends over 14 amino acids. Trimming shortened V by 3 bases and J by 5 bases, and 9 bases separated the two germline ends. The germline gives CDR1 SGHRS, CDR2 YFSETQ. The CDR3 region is CASSWTENNSPLHF. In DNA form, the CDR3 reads TGCGCCAGCAGCTGGACAGAGAATAATTCACCCCTCCACTTT.

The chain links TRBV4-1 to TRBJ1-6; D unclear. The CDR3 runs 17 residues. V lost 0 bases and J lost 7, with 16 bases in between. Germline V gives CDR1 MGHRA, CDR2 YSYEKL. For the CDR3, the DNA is TGCGCCAGCAGCCAAGACCCTGGGCGAGGTTCCAATTCACCCCTCCACTTT. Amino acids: CASSQDPGRGSNSPLHF.

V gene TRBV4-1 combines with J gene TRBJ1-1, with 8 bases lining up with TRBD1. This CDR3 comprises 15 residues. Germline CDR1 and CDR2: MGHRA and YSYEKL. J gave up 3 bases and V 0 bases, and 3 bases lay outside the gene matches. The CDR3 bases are TGCGCCAGCAGCCAAGAAGGACAGGGAGACACTGAAGCTTTCTTT. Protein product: CASSQEGQGDTEAFF.

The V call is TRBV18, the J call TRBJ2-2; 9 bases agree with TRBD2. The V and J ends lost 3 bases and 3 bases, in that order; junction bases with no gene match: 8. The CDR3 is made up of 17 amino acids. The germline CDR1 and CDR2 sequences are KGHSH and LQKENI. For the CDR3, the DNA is TGTGCCAGCTCACCTAACGCGGGAGGGCCCGACACCGGGGAGCTGTTTTTT. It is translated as CASSPNAGGPDTGELFF.

The CDR3 sequence is CASSEAAGASGNTIYF. The CDR3 nucleotides read TGTGCCAGCAGTGAAGCGGCAGGGGCGTCGGGAAACACCATATATTTT. The genes are TRBV6-1 and TRBJ1-3, with D perhaps matching TRBD1 (6 bases). Per the germline V gene, CDR1 is MNHNS and CDR2 is SASEGT. This CDR3 spans 16 amino acids. V was shortened by 0 bases and J by 4 bases, with 13 bases between the two germline ends.

The CDR3 DNA is TGTGCCAGTAGTATCCCGGGACATCGGAACACTGAAGCTTTCTTT. Its translation: CASSIPGHRNTEAFF. The J gene is TRBJ1-1, the V gene TRBV19; tentatively, D is TRBD1 (6 bases). V was trimmed by 3 bases and J by 1 base, leaving 12 bases between them. The CDR3 length is 15 residues. Germline V gene lookup returns CDR1 LNHDA and CDR2 SQIVND (reference sequence). The full variable domain, in which reference TRBV19 and TRBJ1-1 provide the parts outside the CDR3, is DGGITQSPKYLFRKEGQNVTLSCEQNLNHDAMYWYRQDPGQGLRLIYYSQIVNDFQKGDIAEGYSVSREKKESFPLTVTSAQKNPTAFYLCASSIPGHRNTEAFFGQGTRLTVV.

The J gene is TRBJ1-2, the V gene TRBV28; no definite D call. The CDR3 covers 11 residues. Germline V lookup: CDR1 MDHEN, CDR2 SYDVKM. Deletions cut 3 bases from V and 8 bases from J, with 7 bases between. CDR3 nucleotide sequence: TGTGCCAGCAGTTTTGCGTCGGGCTACACCTTC. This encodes CASSFASGYTF.

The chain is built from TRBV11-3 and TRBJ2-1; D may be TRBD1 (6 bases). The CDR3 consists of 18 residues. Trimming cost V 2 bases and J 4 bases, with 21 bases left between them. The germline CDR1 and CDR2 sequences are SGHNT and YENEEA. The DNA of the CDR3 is TGTGCCAGCAGCTTAAAGGGGGTAACGTTTGAGCCATACAATGAGCAGTTCTTC. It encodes CASSLKGVTFEPYNEQFF. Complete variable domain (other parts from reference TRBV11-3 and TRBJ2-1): EAGVVQSPRYKIIEKKQPVAFWCNPISGHNTLYWYLQNLGQGPELLIRYENEEAVDDSQLPKDRFSAERLKGVDSTLKIQPAELGDSAVYLCASSLKGVTFEPYNEQFFGPGTRLTVL.

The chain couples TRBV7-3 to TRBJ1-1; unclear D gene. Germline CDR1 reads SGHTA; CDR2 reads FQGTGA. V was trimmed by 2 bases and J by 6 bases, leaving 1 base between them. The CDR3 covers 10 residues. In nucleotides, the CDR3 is TGTGCCAGCAGCTTATCTGAAGCTTTCTTT. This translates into CASSLSEAFF. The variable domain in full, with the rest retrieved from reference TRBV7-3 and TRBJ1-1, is GAGVSQTPSNKVTEKGKYVELRCDPISGHTALYWYRQSLGQGPEFLIYFQGTGAADDSGLPNDRFFAVRPEGSVSTLKIQRTERGDSAVYLCASSLSEAFFGQGTRLTVV.